Here is one T cell receptor (beta chain) with its context. The antigen is not known. With 10 bases removed from V and 8 bases from J, the gap between germline ends came to 20 bases. The CDR3 contains 14 residues. Germline assignment: CDR1 LNHDA and CDR2 SQIVND (reference sequence). Sequenced by immunoSEQ multiplex PCR; TCRdb stores in-frame clones only, minus some. The sample holds approximately 22,000 clones, approximately 79% seen once. The sample originates from a study of glioma-infiltrating T cells after dendritic cell vaccination. Across the study: Dendritic cell vaccination trial patients had either newly diagnosed or recurrent glioblastoma.

Isocitrate dehydrogenase mutation was absent in all glioblastoma patients. Study results and limitations: TCR clonality showed no direct relationship with survival.

This specimen was blood, taken before dendritic cell vaccination. The TCR was taken from a human donor with glioblastoma. V is TRBV19 and J is TRBJ1-4, with a possible D match to TRBD1 (5 bases). CDR3 bases: TGTGCCACCCAAACCTGGAGGGGTGGGGAAAAACTGTTTTTT. It translates to CATQTWRGGEKLFF. Full variable domain (rest looked up from reference TRBV19 and TRBJ1-4): DGGITQSPKYLFRKEGQNVTLSCEQNLNHDAMYWYRQDPGQGLRLIYYSQIVNDFQKGDIAEGYSVSREKKESFPLTVTSAQKNPTAFYLCATQTWRGGEKLFFGSGTQLSVL.